The next 9 T cell receptor beta chains were all read from a single sample in a study of Graves' ophthalmopathy and Graves' hyperthyroidism. RNA transcripts yielded amplified TCR beta CDR3 regions. The library came from an HTBI-primed first-round RT-PCR and a second-round multiplex PCR. Each CDR3 protein is one row after TCRdb ran MiXCR on the multiplex PCR reads. The data hold about 370,000 distinct CDR3 sequences, with about a sixth observed a single time. Sample: peripheral blood. All receptors derive from an adult woman with stable Graves' hyperthyroidism.

J is TRBJ2-7 and V is TRBV28, with 14 bases lining up with TRBD2. Germline trimming cut 10 bases from V and 2 bases from J; bases unmatched to any gene: 10. CDR1 is MDHEN, CDR2 SYDVKM, per germline. This CDR3 has 16 amino acids. This CDR3 is CATSGTSGSSPYEQYF. The CDR3 region has the DNA TGTGCCACGTCCGGGACTAGCGGGAGTTCCCCCTACGAGCAGTACTTC.

The chain uses TRBV29-1 and TRBJ1-2; the match to TRBD1 covers 7 bases. V shed 4 bases, J shed 1 base, and the junction held 3 bases outside the gene matches. The CDR3 sequence is 13 residues long. Germline lookup yields CDR1 SQVTM and CDR2 ANQGSEA. The CDR3 DNA is TGCAGCGTTGTTTCAGGGGGTAACTATGGCTACACCTTC. Its translation is CSVVSGGNYGYTF.

The V call is TRBV27, the J call TRBJ2-4; possible D gene TRBD2, 7 bases. The CDR3 is made up of 17 amino acids. In germline, CDR1 is MNHEY, CDR2 SMNVEV (reference sequence). Deletions cut 7 bases from V and 8 bases from J, with 27 bases between. The CDR3 DNA follows: TGTGCCAGCATCCGTAGGGGGGGTCAGGGCGTTTCGGACATTCAGTACTTC. The encoded protein is CASIRRGGQGVSDIQYF.

This clonotype appeared many times. The chain recombines TRBV6-1 with TRBJ1-2; D not certain. Germline CDR1 is MNHNS and CDR2 is SASEGT. V was trimmed by 4 bases and J by 4 bases, leaving 7 bases between them. This CDR3 comprises 12 residues. CDR3 sequence (DNA): TGTGCCAGCAGTGGTCAGTCCTATGGCTACACCTTC. Encoded protein: CASSGQSYGYTF.

This clonotype has a handful of counts. The chain links TRBV7-2 to TRBJ2-5; D is unclear. V lost 5 bases to trimming and J lost 5 bases, with 9 bases between them. Germline V gives CDR1 SGHTA, CDR2 FQGNSA. This CDR3 spans 12 amino acids. Written as DNA, the CDR3 is TGTGCCAGCAGCCTAAGTAGGGAGACCCAGTACTTC. It translates to CASSLSRETQYF.

This clonotype was recorded many times. This sequence joins TRBV20-1 and TRBJ2-5, with D unclear. Trimming cost V 4 bases and J 2 bases, with 11 bases left between them. This CDR3 comprises 13 residues. Germline CDR1 is DFQATT and CDR2 is SNEGSKA (reference sequence). CDR3 in amino acids: CSAKPLGQETQYF. In nucleotides, the CDR3 is TGCAGTGCTAAGCCCCTCGGACAAGAGACCCAGTACTTC.

The V and J genes are TRBV28 and TRBJ1-1; TRBD1 agrees at 10 bases. Trimming cost V 6 bases and J 4 bases; bases outside gene matches: 5. Germline CDR1 is MDHEN and CDR2 is SYDVKM. CDR3 size: 14 residues. The CDR3 DNA reads TGTGCCAGCAGGACAGGGGGCGCATCCACTGAAGCTTTCTTT. It translates to CASRTGGASTEAFF.

This clonotype appeared a few times. The chain joins TRBV19 to TRBJ2-6, with D perhaps TRBD1 (6 bases). Germline V gives CDR1 LNHDA, CDR2 SQIVND (reference sequence). V lost 4 bases and J lost 0, with 10 bases in between. The CDR3 runs 16 residues. The CDR3 loop reads CASSTQGTSGANVLTF. CDR3 nucleotide sequence: TGTGCCAGTAGTACACAGGGTACCTCTGGGGCCAACGTCCTGACTTTC.

This clonotype was seen at least ten times. This chain uses TRBV7-2 with TRBJ1-5; no clear D gene. The length of the CDR3 is 13 residues. V lost 4 bases, J lost 4 bases, and 8 bases lay in between. Germline V gene lookup returns CDR1 SGHTA and CDR2 FQGNSA. In DNA form, the CDR3 reads TGTGCCAGCAGCTCCTGGATTAATCAGCCCCAGCATTTT. This gives the protein CASSSWINQPQHF.